This TCR beta chain was profiled in a study of vaccination and CD4 T cells after COVID-19. Across the study: The post-COVID samples were taken a median about 98 days after diagnosis, anywhere from 35 to 161.

Sequence data for DNA of cultured CD4+ T cells were generated by the Oncomine TCR Beta short-read assay. Via MiXCR, TCRdb re-called the PCR reads, giving one row per CDR3 protein. Altogether about 10,000 distinct CDR3 sequences are present, approximately 75% being singletons, with the ten largest covering around 10%. The CDR3 is 17 residues long. The V and J ends lost 0 bases and 1 base respectively, with 13 bases between them. Germline-derived CDR1 and CDR2 are MNHEY and SVGEGT. This clonotype has a handful of counts. Its antigen is undetermined. Treatment here: roughly ten-day PBMC culture with coronavirus spike peptide pools or control peptides (ViraFEST assay).

The sample was CD4+ T cells from blood, cultured in vitro. The receptor's source is a human donor who had recovered from COVID-19. The chain recombines TRBV6-2 or TRBV6-3 with TRBJ2-4; D is unclear. The CDR3 sequence: CASSYSHNTPAKNIQYF. The DNA for the CDR3 is TGTGCCAGCAGTTACTCCCACAACACCCCTGCCAAAAACATTCAGTACTTC.